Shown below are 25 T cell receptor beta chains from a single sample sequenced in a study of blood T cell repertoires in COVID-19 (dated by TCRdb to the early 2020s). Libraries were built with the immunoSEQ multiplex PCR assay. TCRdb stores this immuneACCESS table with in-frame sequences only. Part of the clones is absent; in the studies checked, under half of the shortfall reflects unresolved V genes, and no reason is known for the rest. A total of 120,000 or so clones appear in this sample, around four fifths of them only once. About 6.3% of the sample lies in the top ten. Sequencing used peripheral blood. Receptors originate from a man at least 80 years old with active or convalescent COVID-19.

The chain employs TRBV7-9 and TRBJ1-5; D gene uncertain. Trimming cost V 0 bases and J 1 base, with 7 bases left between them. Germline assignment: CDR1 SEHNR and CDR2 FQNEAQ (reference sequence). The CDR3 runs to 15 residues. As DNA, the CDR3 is TGTGCCAGCAGCTTAGCCGCGGGAAGCAATCAGCCCCAGCATTTT. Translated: CASSLAAGSNQPQHF.

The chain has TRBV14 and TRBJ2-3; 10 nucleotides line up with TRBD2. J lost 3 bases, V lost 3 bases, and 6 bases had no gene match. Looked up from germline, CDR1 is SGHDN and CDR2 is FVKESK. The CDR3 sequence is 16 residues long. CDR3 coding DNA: TGTGCCAGCAGCCAGAGGGGTAGCGGGGGGACAGATACGCAGTATTTT. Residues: CASSQRGSGGTDTQYF.

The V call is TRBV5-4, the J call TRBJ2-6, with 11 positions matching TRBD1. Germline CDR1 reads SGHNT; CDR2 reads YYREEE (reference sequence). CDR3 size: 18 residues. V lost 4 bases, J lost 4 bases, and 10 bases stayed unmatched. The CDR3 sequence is CASSPGTGGFLGANVLTF. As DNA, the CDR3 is TGTGCCAGCAGCCCGGGGACAGGGGGATTTTTGGGGGCCAACGTCCTGACTTTC.

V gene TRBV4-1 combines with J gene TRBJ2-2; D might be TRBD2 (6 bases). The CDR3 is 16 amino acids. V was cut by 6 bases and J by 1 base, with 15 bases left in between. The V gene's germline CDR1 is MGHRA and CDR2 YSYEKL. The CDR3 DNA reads TGCGCCAGCAGTAAAGAGGGCGGGATGAACACCGGGGAGCTGTTTTTT. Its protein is CASSKEGGMNTGELFF.

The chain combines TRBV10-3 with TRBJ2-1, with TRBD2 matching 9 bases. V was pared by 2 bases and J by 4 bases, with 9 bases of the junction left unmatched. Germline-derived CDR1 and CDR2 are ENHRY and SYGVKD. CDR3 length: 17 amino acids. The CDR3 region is CAISEHRVAGEYNEQFF. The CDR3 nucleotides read TGTGCCATCAGTGAGCACCGCGTAGCGGGGGAATACAATGAGCAGTTCTTC.

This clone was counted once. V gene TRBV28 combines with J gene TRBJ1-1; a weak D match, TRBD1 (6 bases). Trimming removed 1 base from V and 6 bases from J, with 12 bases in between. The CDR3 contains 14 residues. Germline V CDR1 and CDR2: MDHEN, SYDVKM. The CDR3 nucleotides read TGTGCCAGCAGTTTATCACAGGGTGTCGCTGAAGCTTTCTTT. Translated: CASSLSQGVAEAFF. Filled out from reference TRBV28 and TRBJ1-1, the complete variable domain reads DVKVTQSSRYLVKRTGEKVFLECVQDMDHENMFWYRQDPGLGLRLIYFSYDVKMKEKGDIPEGYSVSREKKERFSLILESASTNQTSMYLCASSLSQGVAEAFFGQGTRLTVV.

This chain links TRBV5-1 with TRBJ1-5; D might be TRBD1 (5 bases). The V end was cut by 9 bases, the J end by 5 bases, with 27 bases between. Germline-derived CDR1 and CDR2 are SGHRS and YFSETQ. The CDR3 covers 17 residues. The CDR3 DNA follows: TGCGCCACCACATCCCCCCTACCCGGTACAGGAGATCAGCCCCAGCATTTT. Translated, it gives CATTSPLPGTGDQPQHF.

For the CDR3, the DNA is TGTGCCAGCAGTGAAAACTGGGGCCCGGCAGGGGCCAACGTCCTGACTTTC. This sequence encodes CASSENWGPAGANVLTF. The chain carries TRBV2 and TRBJ2-6; TRBD1 is a possible D gene (5 bases). Germline V lookup: CDR1 SNHLY, CDR2 FYNNEI. The CDR3 loop spans 17 amino acids. V lost 2 bases, J lost 4 bases, and 15 bases lay in between.

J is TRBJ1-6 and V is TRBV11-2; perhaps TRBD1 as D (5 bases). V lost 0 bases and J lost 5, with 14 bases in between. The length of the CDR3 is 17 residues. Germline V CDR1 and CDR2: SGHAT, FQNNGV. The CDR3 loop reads CASSLDLLAGNNSPLHF. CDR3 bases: TGTGCCAGCAGCTTAGATCTGTTAGCAGGGAATAATTCACCCCTCCACTTT.

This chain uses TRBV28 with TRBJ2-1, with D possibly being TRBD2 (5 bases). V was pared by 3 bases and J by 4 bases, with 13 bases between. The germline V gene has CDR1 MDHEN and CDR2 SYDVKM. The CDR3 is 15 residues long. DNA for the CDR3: TGTGCCAGCAGTTTTGAGGGCACTAAATACAATGAGCAGTTCTTC. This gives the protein CASSFEGTKYNEQFF.

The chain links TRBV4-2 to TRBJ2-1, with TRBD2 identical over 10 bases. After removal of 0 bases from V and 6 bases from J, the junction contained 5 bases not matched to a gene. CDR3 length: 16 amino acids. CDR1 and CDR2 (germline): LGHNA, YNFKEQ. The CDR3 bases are TGTGCCAGCAGCCAAGATTTAGCGGGGGGCATCAATGAGCAGTTCTTC. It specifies CASSQDLAGGINEQFF.

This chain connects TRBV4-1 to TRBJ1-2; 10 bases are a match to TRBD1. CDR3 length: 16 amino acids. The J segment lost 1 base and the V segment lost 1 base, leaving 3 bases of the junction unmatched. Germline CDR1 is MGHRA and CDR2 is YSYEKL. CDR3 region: CASSQVGTGVNYGYTF. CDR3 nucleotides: TGCGCCAGCAGCCAAGTAGGGACAGGGGTTAACTATGGCTACACCTTC.

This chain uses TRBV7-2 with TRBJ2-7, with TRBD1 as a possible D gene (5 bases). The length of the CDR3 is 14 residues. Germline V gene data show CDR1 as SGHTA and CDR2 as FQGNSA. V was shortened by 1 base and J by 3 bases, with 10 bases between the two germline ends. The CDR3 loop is CASSLDWTSYEQYF. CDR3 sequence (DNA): TGTGCCAGCAGCTTAGATTGGACAAGCTACGAGCAGTACTTC.

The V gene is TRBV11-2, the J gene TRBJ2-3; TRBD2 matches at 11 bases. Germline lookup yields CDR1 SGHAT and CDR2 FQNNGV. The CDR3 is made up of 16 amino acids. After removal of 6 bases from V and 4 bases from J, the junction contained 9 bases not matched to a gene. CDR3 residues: CASSLRLAGSSDTQYF. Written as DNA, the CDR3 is TGTGCCAGCAGTTTAAGACTAGCGGGGTCGTCAGATACGCAGTATTTT. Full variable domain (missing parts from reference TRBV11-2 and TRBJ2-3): EAGVAQSPRYKIIEKRQSVAFWCNPISGHATLYWYQQILGQGPKLLIQFQNNGVVDDSQLPKDRFSAERLKGVDSTLKIQPAKLEDSAVYLCASSLRLAGSSDTQYFGPGTRLTVL.

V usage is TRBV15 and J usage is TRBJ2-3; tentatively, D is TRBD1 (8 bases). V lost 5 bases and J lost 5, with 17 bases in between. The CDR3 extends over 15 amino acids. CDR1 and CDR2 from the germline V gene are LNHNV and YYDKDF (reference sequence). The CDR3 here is CATSGGDRLGDTQYF. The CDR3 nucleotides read TGTGCCACCAGCGGGGGGGACAGGCTAGGAGATACGCAGTATTTT.

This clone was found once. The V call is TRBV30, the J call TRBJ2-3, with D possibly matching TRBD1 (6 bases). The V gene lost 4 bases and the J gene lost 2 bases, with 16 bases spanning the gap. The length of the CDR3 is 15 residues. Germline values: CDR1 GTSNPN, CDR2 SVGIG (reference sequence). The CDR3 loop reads CAWNPWDKHTDTQYF. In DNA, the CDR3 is TGTGCCTGGAACCCATGGGACAAACACACAGATACGCAGTATTTT.

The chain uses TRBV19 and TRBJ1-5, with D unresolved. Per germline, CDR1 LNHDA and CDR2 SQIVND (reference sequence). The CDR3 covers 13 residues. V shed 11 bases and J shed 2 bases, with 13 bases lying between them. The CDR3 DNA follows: TGTGCCGGCGGACCCGGGGGCAATCAGCCCCAGCATTTT. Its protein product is CAGGPGGNQPQHF.

The CDR3 region has the DNA TGTGCCAGCAGTCAGGGAGGGGGGCGTTCCTACGAGCAGTACTTC. It is translated as CASSQGGGRSYEQYF. V is TRBV6-5 and J is TRBJ2-7; D is perhaps TRBD2 (7 bases). V dropped 5 bases and J dropped 1 base, with 15 bases sitting between them. The germline CDR1 and CDR2 sequences are MNHEY and SVGAGI. This CDR3 has 15 amino acids.

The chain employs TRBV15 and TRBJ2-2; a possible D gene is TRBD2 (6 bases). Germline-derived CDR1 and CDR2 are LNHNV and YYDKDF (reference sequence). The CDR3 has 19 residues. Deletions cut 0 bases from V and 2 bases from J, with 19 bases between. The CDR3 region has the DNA TGTGCCACCAGCAGAGATTGGTGGCACCGGGAGCTAAACACCGGGGAGCTGTTTTTT. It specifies CATSRDWWHRELNTGELFF.

The chain's CDR3 is CASSRGQYSNQPQHF. CDR3 bases: TGTGCCAGCAGCCGGGGACAGTATAGCAATCAGCCCCAGCATTTT. The chain combines TRBV6-6 with TRBJ1-5; 7 bases agree with TRBD1. Germline-derived CDR1 and CDR2 are MNHNY and SVGAGI (reference sequence). The V and J ends lost 6 bases and 0 bases, in that order; junction bases with no gene match: 5. There are 15 residues in the CDR3.

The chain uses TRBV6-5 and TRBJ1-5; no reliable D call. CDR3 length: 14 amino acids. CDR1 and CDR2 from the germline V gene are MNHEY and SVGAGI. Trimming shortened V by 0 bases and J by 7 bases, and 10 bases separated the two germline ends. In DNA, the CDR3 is TGTGCCAGCAGTTACTCAAGAGGAGACCAGCCCCAGCATTTT. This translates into CASSYSRGDQPQHF.

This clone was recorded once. The CDR3 sequence: CASSELGRQGTPLHF. The CDR3 DNA follows: TGTGCCAGCAGTGAATTGGGGAGACAGGGGACACCCCTCCACTTT. The V and J genes are TRBV25-1 and TRBJ1-6; 8 nucleotides agree with TRBD1. The trim removed 1 base at V and 11 bases at J, leaving 7 bases unmatched. CDR1 MGHDK and CDR2 SYGVNS come from the germline V gene. The length of the CDR3 is 15 residues.

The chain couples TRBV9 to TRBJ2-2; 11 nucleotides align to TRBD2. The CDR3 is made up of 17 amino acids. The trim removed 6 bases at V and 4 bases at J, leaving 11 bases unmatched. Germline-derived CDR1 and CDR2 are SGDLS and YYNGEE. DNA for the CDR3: TGTGCCAGCACCGTGGATAGCGGGGGGGCTGGCACCGGGGAGCTGTTTTTT. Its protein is CASTVDSGGAGTGELFF.

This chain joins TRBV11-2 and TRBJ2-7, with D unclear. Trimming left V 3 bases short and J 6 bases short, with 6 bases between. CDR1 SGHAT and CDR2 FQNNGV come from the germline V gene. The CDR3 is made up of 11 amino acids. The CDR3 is CASSLRFEQYF. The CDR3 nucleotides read TGTGCCAGCAGCTTGAGGTTCGAGCAGTACTTC.

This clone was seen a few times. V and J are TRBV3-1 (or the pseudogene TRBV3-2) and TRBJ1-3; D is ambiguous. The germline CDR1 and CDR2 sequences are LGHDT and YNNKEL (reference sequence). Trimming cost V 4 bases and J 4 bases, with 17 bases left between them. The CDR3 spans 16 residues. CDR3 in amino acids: CASSRQPLRKGNTIYF. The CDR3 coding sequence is TGTGCCAGCAGCCGCCAACCACTCCGAAAGGGAAACACCATATATTTT.